Reported below is one T cell receptor (beta chain). Trimming removed 1 base at V and 0 bases at J, with 10 bases between. Per the germline V gene, CDR1 is SGHTA and CDR2 is FQGNSA. The CDR3 spans 15 residues. Repertoires were generated with immunoSEQ multiplex PCR, while TCRdb's copy carries only in-frame clones and drops some. Of about 140,000 clones in the sample, almost 90% are singletons; the top ten hold 8% to 11%. The sample comes from a study of blood T cell repertoires in COVID-19. V and J are TRBV7-2 and TRBJ2-7; D remains unclear. The specimen was peripheral blood. The TCR was taken from a man over 45 with active or convalescent COVID-19. CDR3: CASSLVPLSSYEQYF. The CDR3 DNA reads as TGTGCCAGCAGCTTAGTACCCTTGAGCTCCTACGAGCAGTACTTC.